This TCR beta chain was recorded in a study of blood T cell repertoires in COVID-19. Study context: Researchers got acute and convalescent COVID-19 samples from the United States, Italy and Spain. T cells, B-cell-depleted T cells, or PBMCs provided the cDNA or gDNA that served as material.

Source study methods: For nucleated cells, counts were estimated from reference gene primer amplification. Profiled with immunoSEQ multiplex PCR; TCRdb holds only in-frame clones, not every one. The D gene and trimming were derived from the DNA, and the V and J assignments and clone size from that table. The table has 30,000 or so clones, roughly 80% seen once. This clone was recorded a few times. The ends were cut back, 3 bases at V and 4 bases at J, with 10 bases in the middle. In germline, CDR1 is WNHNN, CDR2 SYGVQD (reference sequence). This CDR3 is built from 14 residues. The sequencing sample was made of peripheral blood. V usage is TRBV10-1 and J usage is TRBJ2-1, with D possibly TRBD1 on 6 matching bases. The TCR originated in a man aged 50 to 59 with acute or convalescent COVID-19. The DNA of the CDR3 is TGCGCCAGCAGTGATGGGGGCCTGTACAATGAGCAGTTCTTC. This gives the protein CASSDGGLYNEQFF.